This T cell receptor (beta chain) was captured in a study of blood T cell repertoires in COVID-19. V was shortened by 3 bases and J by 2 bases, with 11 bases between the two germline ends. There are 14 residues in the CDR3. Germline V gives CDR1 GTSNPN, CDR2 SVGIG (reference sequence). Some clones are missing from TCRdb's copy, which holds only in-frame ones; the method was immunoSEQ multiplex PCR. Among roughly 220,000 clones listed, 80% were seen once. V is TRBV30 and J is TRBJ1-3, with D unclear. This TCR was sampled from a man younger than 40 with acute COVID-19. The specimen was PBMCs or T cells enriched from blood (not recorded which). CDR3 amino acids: CAWSPSATGNTIYF. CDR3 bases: TGTGCCTGGAGCCCGAGCGCTACTGGAAACACCATATATTTT.